The clone carrying this T cell receptor (beta chain) has just a few counts. The CDR3 runs to 16 residues. Trimming cost V 1 base and J 4 bases, with 16 bases left between them. Germline assignment: CDR1 LGHDT and CDR2 YNNKEL (reference sequence). These data originate in a study of kidney transplant recipient with SARS-CoV-2 infection. TCRdb called the reads again in MiXCR, with one record for every CDR3 protein. This table has about 240,000 distinct CDR3 sequences, 25% to 30% appearing once. Sequencing used a blood sample, obtained at baseline and on day 111 from a kidney transplant recipient. V usage is TRBV3-1 and J usage is TRBJ2-5, with D perhaps TRBD2 (5 bases). The sequence came from a young adult male patient who had COVID-19 and was a kidney transplant recipient. The graft donor may have contributed some T cells. CDR3 DNA sequence: TGTGCCAGCAGCCAAGGCACGCCGACGGCGGGAGAGACCCAGTACTTC. As protein: CASSQGTPTAGETQYF.